This TCR beta chain is drawn from a study of blood T cell repertoires in COVID-19. Looking at the study overall: Acute and convalescent COVID-19 specimens originated in the United States, Italy and Spain. PBMCs, B-cell-depleted T cells, or T cells were the source of the cDNA or gDNA that made up the material.

Original processing methods: Amplification of reference gene primers provided the estimated nucleated cell counts. Sequencing was performed with immunoSEQ multiplex PCR; in TCRdb, only in-frame clones are kept and a portion is missing. V and J calls and clone size follow that table, whereas D and trimming were derived from the DNA. The sample shows roughly 300,000 clones, about nine tenths of them seen only once. The CDR3 sequence is 18 residues long. V was clipped by 0 bases and J by 0 bases, with 15 bases between them. The V gene's germline CDR1 is LGHNA and CDR2 YSLEER. The TCR sequence derives from a woman aged 40 to 50 who had recovered from COVID-19. This sequence joins TRBV4-3 and TRBJ1-5, with D tentatively TRBD1 (5 bases). The sample was peripheral blood. CDR3 bases: TGCGCCAGCAGCCAAGATGGGGGTGCGGGGTATAGCAATCAGCCCCAGCATTTT. Residues: CASSQDGGAGYSNQPQHF.